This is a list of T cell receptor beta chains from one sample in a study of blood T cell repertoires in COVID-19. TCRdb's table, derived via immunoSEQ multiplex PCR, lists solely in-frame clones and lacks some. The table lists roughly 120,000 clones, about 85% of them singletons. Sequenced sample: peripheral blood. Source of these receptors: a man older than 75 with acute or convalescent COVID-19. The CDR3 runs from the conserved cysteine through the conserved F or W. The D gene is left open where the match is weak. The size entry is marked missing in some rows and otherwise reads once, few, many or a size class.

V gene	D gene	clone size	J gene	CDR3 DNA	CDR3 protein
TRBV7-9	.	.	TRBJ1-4	TGTGCCAGCAGCTTAGGGCGAGGTAATGAAAAACTGTTTTTT	CASSLGRGNEKLFF
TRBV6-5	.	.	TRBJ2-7	TGTGCCAGCAGTTACCTCCGGGACTTTACCTACGAGCAGTACTTC	CASSYLRDFTYEQYF
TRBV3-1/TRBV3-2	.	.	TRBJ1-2	TGTGCCAGCAGCCAAAAAGACAGGTACTATGGCTACACCTTC	CASSQKDRYYGYTF
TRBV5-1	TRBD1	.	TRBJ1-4	TGCGCCAGCAGCTGGGGACAGGGGAATTTTGAAAAACTGTTTTTT	CASSWGQGNFEKLFF
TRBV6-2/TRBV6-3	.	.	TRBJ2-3	TGTGCCAGCAGCGATCTCCCAGACACAGATACGCAGTATTTT	CASSDLPDTDTQYF
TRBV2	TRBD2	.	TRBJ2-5	TGTGCCAGCAAGGTCGGGGGGGCGGAGACCCAGTACTTC	CASKVGGAETQYF
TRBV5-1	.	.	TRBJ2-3	TGCGCCAGCAGCTTGGAGGAGGGGGCGGCAGATACGCAGTATTTT	CASSLEEGAADTQYF
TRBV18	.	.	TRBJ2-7	TGTGCCAGCTCACCTCAGCAGGGGCTGTCCGAGCAGTACTTC	CASSPQQGLSEQYF
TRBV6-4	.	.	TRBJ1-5	TGTGCCAGCAGTGTTATAGAAAATCAGCCCCAGCATTTT	CASSVIENQPQHF
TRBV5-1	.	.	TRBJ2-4	TGCGCCAGCAGCTTGGAACTGGCCAAAAACATTCAGTACTTC	CASSLELAKNIQYF
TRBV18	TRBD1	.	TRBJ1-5	TGTGCCAGCTCACAGGACAGGGGAAGCAATCAGCCCCAGCATTTT	CASSQDRGSNQPQHF
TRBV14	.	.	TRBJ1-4	TGTGCCAGCAGCCGATACAGGGAATATAATGAAAAACTGTTTTTT	CASSRYREYNEKLFF
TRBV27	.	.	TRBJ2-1	TGTGCCAGCAGTGGAATGGAGGGTGAGCAGTTCTTC	CASSGMEGEQFF
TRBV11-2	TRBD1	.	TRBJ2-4	TGTGCCAGCAGCTTATGGACAGGGGAAAACATTCAGTACTTC	CASSLWTGENIQYF
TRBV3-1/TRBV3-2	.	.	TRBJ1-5	TGTGCCAGCAGCCCTCCGGGGGGACAGCCCCAGCATTTT	CASSPPGGQPQHF
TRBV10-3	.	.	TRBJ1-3	TGTGCCATCAGTGAGACAGGGCAAATTGGAAACACCATATATTTT	CAISETGQIGNTIYF
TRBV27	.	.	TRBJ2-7	TGTGCCAGCAGTTACCTACACGAGCAGTACTTC	CASSYLHEQYF
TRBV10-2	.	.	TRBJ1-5	TGCGCCAGCAGTGAGGCTGGGCGGGGTAGCAATCAGCCCCAGCATTTT	CASSEAGRGSNQPQHF
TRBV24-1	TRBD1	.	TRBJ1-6	TGTGCCACCAGTGCCCTCCTCCCAGGGGGCCCTAGTGATGTTTCACCCCTCCACTTT	CATSALLPGGPSDVSPLHF
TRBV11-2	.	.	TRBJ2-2	TGTGCCAGCAGCTTAGTAGGCCAGGGCAGCGCCGGGGAGCTGTTTTTT	CASSLVGQGSAGELFF
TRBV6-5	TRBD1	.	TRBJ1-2	TGTGCCAGCAATCGGGACAGACCTAACTATGGCTACACCTTC	CASNRDRPNYGYTF
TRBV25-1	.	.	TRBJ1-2	TGTGCCAGCAGTGACCCCGGCAGGGGTTATGGCTACACCTTC	CASSDPGRGYGYTF
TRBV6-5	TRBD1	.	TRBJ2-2	TGTGCCAGCAGTCAAACAGGGGGGACCGGGGAGCTGTTTTTT	CASSQTGGTGELFF
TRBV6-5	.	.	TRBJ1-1	TGTGCCAGCAGTTACGCGAGAAACACTGAAGCTTTCTTT	CASSYARNTEAFF
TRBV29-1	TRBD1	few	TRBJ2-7	TGCAGCGTTGAAGGGACAGGGGGGTCCTACGAGCAGTACTTC	CSVEGTGGSYEQYF
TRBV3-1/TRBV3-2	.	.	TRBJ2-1	TGTGCCAGCAGAGTAGGAGGAGGGGACAATGAGCAGTTCTTC	CASRVGGGDNEQFF
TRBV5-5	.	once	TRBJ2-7	TGTGCCAGCAGCACCCCAGGGTCCTACGAGCAGTACTTC	CASSTPGSYEQYF
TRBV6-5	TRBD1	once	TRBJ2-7	TGTGCCAGCAGCAAACGGACAGGGGGGCGGTACGAGCAGTACTTC	CASSKRTGGRYEQYF
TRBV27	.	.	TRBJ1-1	TGTGCCAGCAGTGACACGATGGTGAACACTGAAGCTTTCTTT	CASSDTMVNTEAFF
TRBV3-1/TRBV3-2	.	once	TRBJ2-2	TGTGCCAGCAGCCAAAGCAGGGGACCCGGGGAGCTGTTTTTT	CASSQSRGPGELFF
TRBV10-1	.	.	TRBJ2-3	TGCGCCAGCAGCCCGACCGGCGGGGTAAGGGCAGATACGCAGTATTTT	CASSPTGGVRADTQYF
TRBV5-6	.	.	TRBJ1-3	TGTGCCAGCAGCTTCTCCGGAAACACCATATATTTT	CASSFSGNTIYF
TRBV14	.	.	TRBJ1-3	TGTGCCAGCAGCCATGGGACTTATGCGGGAAACACCATATATTTT	CASSHGTYAGNTIYF
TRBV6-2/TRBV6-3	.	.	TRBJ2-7	TGTGCCAGCAGTTACTCGGGGCGGACTATAACCTACGAGCAGTACTTC	CASSYSGRTITYEQYF
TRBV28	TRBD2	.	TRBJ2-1	TGTGCCAGCAGTTTACCCTCCCTCGAGCGGGAGGAGCAGTTCTTC	CASSLPSLEREEQFF
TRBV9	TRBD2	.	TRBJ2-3	TGTGCCAGCAGCGTAGTCTCCAGCGGGAGGGGAGCAGATACGCAGTATTTT	CASSVVSSGRGADTQYF
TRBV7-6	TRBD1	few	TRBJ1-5	TGTGCCAGCAGTCCCGGGACAGGGGGCGATCAGCCCCAGCATTTT	CASSPGTGGDQPQHF
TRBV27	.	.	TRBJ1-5	TGTGCCAGCAGTTTAGGCGGAGGGAGACTGAGCAATCAGCCCCAGCATTTT	CASSLGGGRLSNQPQHF
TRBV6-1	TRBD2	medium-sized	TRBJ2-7	TGTGCCAGCAGTGAAGCCGGCGGGAGGGCCGACGAGCAGTACTTC	CASSEAGGRADEQYF